Listed below are T cell receptor beta chains from one sample, sequenced in a study of identifying expanded T cells in peripheral blood. Clones were read by immunoSEQ multiplex PCR, and TCRdb kept only the in-frame ones, dropping some. The sample records around 90,000 clones, about 91% being singletons. Sequencing input: blood. The receptors derive from a person aged 18-70 years in good health. Both conserved end residues are part of each CDR3. Fields, in order: V gene, D gene, J gene, clone size, CDR3 DNA, CDR3 protein. D genes are given only for firm matches. The size of a clone is reported for some rows only, either as once, few or many, or as a class for expanded clones.

v_call: TRBV28; d_call: .; j_call: TRBJ1-5; clone_size: .; cdr3_nt: TGTGCCAGCAGCCGTATGGGGGGGGCGAATCAGCCCCAGCATTTT; cdr3_aa: CASSRMGGANQPQHF
v_call: TRBV10-2; d_call: .; j_call: TRBJ1-6; clone_size: few; cdr3_nt: TGCGCCAGCAGTGAAGGGGGGTCACCCCTCCACTTT; cdr3_aa: CASSEGGSPLHF
v_call: TRBV9; d_call: .; j_call: TRBJ1-3; clone_size: .; cdr3_nt: TGTGCCAGCAGCCCCGGGACCTCTGGAAACACCATATATTTT; cdr3_aa: CASSPGTSGNTIYF
v_call: TRBV7-7; d_call: .; j_call: TRBJ1-4; clone_size: .; cdr3_nt: TGTGCCAGCAGCGCTTTCGGGGGGGGCTACGGTGAAAAACTGTTTTTT; cdr3_aa: CASSAFGGGYGEKLFF
v_call: TRBV6-1; d_call: .; j_call: TRBJ2-7; clone_size: .; cdr3_nt: TGTGCCAGCAGTGAAAACGACAGCCTCTCCTACGAGCAGTACTTC; cdr3_aa: CASSENDSLSYEQYF
v_call: TRBV10-3; d_call: TRBD1; j_call: TRBJ2-7; clone_size: once; cdr3_nt: TGTGCCATCAGTTCCAGACCCGACAGGGTTACCTACGAGCAGTACTTC; cdr3_aa: CAISSRPDRVTYEQYF
v_call: TRBV5-6; d_call: TRBD2; j_call: TRBJ2-2; clone_size: once; cdr3_nt: TGTGCCAGCAGCTTAAGGAGCGGGACGAACACCGGGGAGCTGTTTTTT; cdr3_aa: CASSLRSGTNTGELFF
v_call: TRBV5-6; d_call: .; j_call: TRBJ1-5; clone_size: .; cdr3_nt: TGTGCCAGCAGCTTGGCAGGGAATCAGCCCCAGCATTTT; cdr3_aa: CASSLAGNQPQHF
v_call: TRBV19; d_call: .; j_call: TRBJ1-2; clone_size: few; cdr3_nt: TGTGCCAGTAGTACCCCTGTCGGAGGAGGGGAATTTGGATATGGCTACACCTTC; cdr3_aa: CASSTPVGGGEFGYGYTF
v_call: TRBV18; d_call: .; j_call: TRBJ2-5; clone_size: .; cdr3_nt: TGTGCCAGCTCACCACGCGGGCCGCAAGAGACCCAGTACTTC; cdr3_aa: CASSPRGPQETQYF
v_call: TRBV19; d_call: .; j_call: TRBJ1-2; clone_size: .; cdr3_nt: TGTGCCAGTACAGAGACTGCTAACTATGGCTACACCTTC; cdr3_aa: CASTETANYGYTF
v_call: TRBV2; d_call: TRBD1; j_call: TRBJ2-3; clone_size: .; cdr3_nt: TGTGCCAGCACTGTGACAGGGGCAAGCACAGATACGCAGTATTTT; cdr3_aa: CASTVTGASTDTQYF
v_call: TRBV6-5; d_call: .; j_call: TRBJ1-1; clone_size: .; cdr3_nt: TGTGCCAGCACTGTAGGAGGGTGGAAGAACACTGAAGCTTTCTTT; cdr3_aa: CASTVGGWKNTEAFF
v_call: TRBV6-5; d_call: .; j_call: TRBJ2-5; clone_size: .; cdr3_nt: TGTGCCAGCAGTTACCCCGGCAGGGGAGAGACCCAGTACTTC; cdr3_aa: CASSYPGRGETQYF
v_call: TRBV30; d_call: TRBD2; j_call: TRBJ2-7; clone_size: .; cdr3_nt: TGTGCCTGGAAGAATACGGCGGGACTAGCGGGAGGCTACGAGCAGTACTTC; cdr3_aa: CAWKNTAGLAGGYEQYF
v_call: TRBV19; d_call: .; j_call: TRBJ1-1; clone_size: .; cdr3_nt: TGTGCCAGCTCCGGAGGGACATTGGGGGCTTTCTTT; cdr3_aa: CASSGGTLGAFF
v_call: TRBV29-1; d_call: TRBD1; j_call: TRBJ2-5; clone_size: .; cdr3_nt: TGCAGCGTTGACCCCATGGACAGGGAAGAAGAGACCCAGTACTTC; cdr3_aa: CSVDPMDREEETQYF
v_call: TRBV19; d_call: .; j_call: TRBJ1-1; clone_size: .; cdr3_nt: TGTGCCAGTACCCAACCGCTGATCACTGAAGCTTTCTTT; cdr3_aa: CASTQPLITEAFF
v_call: TRBV7-3; d_call: .; j_call: TRBJ2-1; clone_size: .; cdr3_nt: TGTGCCAGCAGCTACGGGGACAATGAGCAGTTCTTC; cdr3_aa: CASSYGDNEQFF
v_call: TRBV30; d_call: TRBD1; j_call: TRBJ1-5; clone_size: .; cdr3_nt: TGTGCCTGGAGCGCTGGACAGGGGTGGAATCAGCCCCAGCATTTT; cdr3_aa: CAWSAGQGWNQPQHF
v_call: TRBV5-4; d_call: .; j_call: TRBJ1-2; clone_size: .; cdr3_nt: TGTGCCAGCAGCTTGGCGGTGGCAGGGACCGGTGGCTACACCTTC; cdr3_aa: CASSLAVAGTGGYTF
v_call: TRBV9; d_call: .; j_call: TRBJ2-3; clone_size: .; cdr3_nt: TGTGCCAGCAGCGTAGGGCCATTTCCAGATACGCAGTATTTT; cdr3_aa: CASSVGPFPDTQYF
v_call: TRBV5-4; d_call: .; j_call: TRBJ1-1; clone_size: .; cdr3_nt: TGTGCCAGCAGCCGGGATGGAAGGAACACTGAAGCTTTCTTT; cdr3_aa: CASSRDGRNTEAFF
v_call: TRBV6-6; d_call: .; j_call: TRBJ1-4; clone_size: .; cdr3_nt: TGTGCCAGCAGCCTCGTGGACGTGACCACCGGGGGAAAACTGTTTTTT; cdr3_aa: CASSLVDVTTGGKLFF